The 17 T cell receptor beta chains below all came from one sample that was sequenced in a study of monozygotic twins with inflammatory bowel disease. TCRdb reprocessed the 5' RACE reads, with one entry per CDR3 protein and no DNA. Its clone listing holds just over 300,000 distinct CDR3 sequences. The sample consisted of blood. These receptors were obtained from a human donor with ulcerative colitis or Crohn's disease, or a healthy co-twin of an affected twin (not recorded which).

The chain recombines TRBV27 with TRBJ1-1; TCRdb designates TRBD1, a call that cannot be tested without DNA. Germline V gene sequence: CDR1 MNHEY, CDR2 SMNVEV (reference sequence). CDR3 size: 17 residues. The CDR3 reads CASSLSYRQGGNTEAFF.

The chain combines TRBV6-1 with TRBJ2-6; checking the TCRdb D call of TRBD1 is not possible without DNA. The germline CDR1 and CDR2 sequences are MNHNS and SASEGT. CDR3 size: 15 residues. The CDR3 loop reads CASSIPSSGANVLTF.

The V gene is TRBV20-1, the J gene TRBJ2-4; checking the TCRdb D call of TRBD1 is not possible without DNA. The CDR3 contains 16 residues. Germline V gene lookup returns CDR1 DFQATT and CDR2 SNEGSKA (reference sequence). The CDR3 protein is CSASTTGFLAKNIQYF.

The chain is built from TRBV7-8 and TRBJ2-5; the D call of TRBD1 rests on TCRdb alone, since no DNA is present to check it. From germline, CDR1 is SGHVS and CDR2 FQNEAQ. CDR3 length: 16 residues. CDR3: CASSLAWRQREETQYF.

J is TRBJ2-3 and V is TRBV5-4. CDR3 length: 14 residues. The germline V gene has CDR1 SGHNT and CDR2 YYREEE (reference sequence). The CDR3: CASSALDRTDTQYF.

The rearrangement links TRBV18 to TRBJ2-3; without DNA, the TCRdb call of TRBD2 cannot be checked. The CDR3 has 14 amino acids. The germline gives CDR1 KGHSH, CDR2 LQKENI. Here the CDR3 reads CASSPTSAADTQYF. The whole variable domain, remainder taken from reference TRBV18 and TRBJ2-3, is NAGVMQNPRHLVRRRGQEARLRCSPMKGHSHVYWYRQLPEEGLKFMVYLQKENIIDESGMPKERFSAEFPKEGPSILRIQQVVRGDSAAYFCASSPTSAADTQYFGPGTRLTVL.

The chain combines TRBV28 with TRBJ2-1; TCRdb's D call, TRBD2, is unchecked because there is no DNA. Germline CDR1 and CDR2: MDHEN and SYDVKM. The CDR3 is 13 residues long. The CDR3 is CAIGRSQLREQFF.

The CDR3 sequence: CASSTSPETGLAGVGSYNEQFF. This chain joins TRBV5-1 and TRBJ2-1; TCRdb gives TRBD2 as the D gene, but with no DNA this cannot be confirmed. The CDR3 runs to 22 residues. CDR1 and CDR2 from the germline V gene are SGHRS and YFSETQ.

The chain links TRBV12-3 or TRBV12-4 to TRBJ1-5; TCRdb indicates TRBD1, and absent DNA this call remains unverified. This CDR3 is 14 amino acids long. The CDR3: CASSLVPGYQPQHF.

The chain employs TRBV10-3 and TRBJ1-2; TCRdb's D call, TRBD1, is unchecked because there is no DNA. This CDR3 comprises 15 residues. Germline CDR1 is ENHRY and CDR2 is SYGVKD. The CDR3 region is CAINQGQGAVYGYTF.

This chain links TRBV6-5 with TRBJ2-7. From germline, CDR1 is MNHEY and CDR2 SVGAGI. This CDR3 spans 13 amino acids. This chain's CDR3 is CASSRRSSYEQYF.

The J gene is TRBJ1-1, the V gene TRBV19; there is no DNA to check the TCRdb D call of TRBD1. This CDR3 has 13 amino acids. Germline CDR1 reads LNHDA; CDR2 reads SQIVND (reference sequence). CDR3 sequence reads: CASSYETGREAFF. Full variable domain (missing parts from reference TRBV19 and TRBJ1-1): DGGITQSPKYLFRKEGQNVTLSCEQNLNHDAMYWYRQDPGQGLRLIYYSQIVNDFQKGDIAEGYSVSREKKESFPLTVTSAQKNPTAFYLCASSYETGREAFFGQGTRLTVV.

The chain employs TRBV4-3 and TRBJ2-1; the D call of TRBD2 rests on TCRdb alone, since no DNA is present to check it. The CDR3 extends over 15 amino acids. Germline V CDR1 and CDR2: LGHNA, YSLEER. The CDR3 region is CASSQEWLAGGEQFF.

V is TRBV20-1 and J is TRBJ2-7. Germline CDR1 is DFQATT and CDR2 is SNEGSKA (reference sequence). There are 14 residues in the CDR3. The CDR3 sequence: CSAREWQSSYEQYF.

This sequence joins TRBV27 and TRBJ2-7. CDR3 length: 14 residues. CDR1 is MNHEY and CDR2 is SMNVEV in the germline V gene (reference sequence). The CDR3 region is CASSLGRQPYEQYF.

The V gene is TRBV7-2, the J gene TRBJ2-7; the TCRdb call, TRBD1, lacks DNA for checking. The V gene's germline CDR1 is SGHTA and CDR2 FQGNSA. The CDR3 contains 11 residues. CDR3 protein: CASSTPGEQYF.

V usage is TRBV29-1 and J usage is TRBJ2-7; the D call of TRBD2 rests on TCRdb alone, since no DNA is present to check it. The CDR3 consists of 14 residues. Germline V lookup: CDR1 SQVTM, CDR2 ANQGSEA. The CDR3 region is CSVVGLKSSYEQYF.